The 8 T cell receptor beta chains presented below share a single source sample, sequenced in a study of neurological immune-mediated disorders. TCRdb redid the calling of the 5' RACE reads with MiXCR, one entry per CDR3 protein. The sample holds tens of thousands of distinct CDR3 sequences, roughly 2% seen once. The sequencing sample was made of PBMCs. The receptors shown here come from a woman between 40 and 55 years old with multiple sclerosis.

This clonotype was counted at least ten times. The chain employs TRBV6-6 and TRBJ1-1; D is uncertain. Trimming cost V 5 bases and J 0 bases, with 7 bases left between them. CDR3 size: 13 residues. Per germline, CDR1 MNHNY and CDR2 SVGAGI (reference sequence). The CDR3: CASSTHLNTEAFF. DNA of the CDR3: TGTGCCAGCAGTACCCACCTGAACACTGAAGCTTTCTTT.

This clonotype came up many times. The chain uses TRBV4-1 and TRBJ2-3, with D possibly called TRBD1 or TRBD2 (5 bases each). The V gene's germline CDR1 is MGHRA and CDR2 YSYEKL. The V end lost 2 bases, the J end lost 4 bases, and 16 bases lay between the germline ends. CDR3 size: 16 residues. The CDR3 coding sequence is TGCGCCAGCAGCCAACCCCCCCCGGGGCAGGCAGATACGCAGTATTTT. Its translation: CASSQPPPGQADTQYF.

This clonotype was observed many times. V gene TRBV24-1 combines with J gene TRBJ2-1; the match to TRBD1 covers 8 bases. Germline V gene lookup returns CDR1 KGHDR and CDR2 SFDVKD. The V gene end was trimmed by 2 bases and the J gene end by 5 bases; junction bases not matched to a gene: 4. The CDR3 extends over 15 amino acids. The CDR3 loop reads CATSDSRTGHNEQFF. The CDR3 coding sequence is TGTGCCACCAGTGATTCCCGGACAGGGCACAATGAGCAGTTCTTC.

This clonotype showed up many times. The rearrangement uses TRBV11-2 and TRBJ1-3; possibly TRBD1 for D (5 bases). The CDR3 has 14 residues. Deletions cut 5 bases from V and 0 bases from J, with 8 bases between. The germline gives CDR1 SGHAT, CDR2 FQNNGV. The CDR3 spells CASSPGTSGNTIYF. As DNA, the CDR3 is TGTGCCAGCAGCCCCGGGACCTCTGGAAACACCATATATTTT.

Many counts were recorded for this clonotype. This chain joins TRBV20-1 and TRBJ1-2; 11 bases map to TRBD1. J lost 4 bases, V lost 5 bases, and 6 bases had no gene match. In germline, CDR1 is DFQATT, CDR2 SNEGSKA (reference sequence). CDR3 length equals 14 residues. The CDR3 spells CSASPGQGAYGYTF. CDR3 coding DNA: TGCAGTGCTTCCCCCGGACAGGGGGCCTATGGCTACACCTTC.

This clonotype was recorded at least ten times. The chain carries TRBV5-1 and TRBJ1-1; maybe TRBD1 (5 bases). This CDR3 has 14 residues. V lost 0 bases and J lost 4, with 10 bases in between. The V gene's germline CDR1 is SGHRS and CDR2 YFSETQ. The CDR3 is CASSLVPGSTEAFF. The CDR3 DNA is TGCGCCAGCAGCTTGGTACCAGGGTCCACTGAAGCTTTCTTT.

This clonotype has only one observation. V gene TRBV20-1 combines with J gene TRBJ2-3; tentative D call: TRBD2 (5 bases). CDR1 DFQATT and CDR2 SNEGSKA come from the germline V gene (reference sequence). This CDR3 comprises 14 residues. Trimming shortened V by 0 bases and J by 6 bases, and 13 bases separated the two germline ends. The DNA of the CDR3 is TGCAGTGCTAGAGATCTGGGAGCAGTCGATACGCAGTATTTT. Amino acid sequence: CSARDLGAVDTQYF.

This clonotype has ten or more counts. The chain links TRBV20-1 to TRBJ2-3; TRBD2 aligns across 8 bases. Germline V gives CDR1 DFQATT, CDR2 SNEGSKA (reference sequence). The CDR3 loop spans 14 amino acids. The CDR3 region is CSAGGGFEADTQYF. The CDR3 nucleotides read TGCAGCGCCGGGGGGGGCTTTGAGGCAGATACGCAGTATTTT.